The clone carrying this T cell receptor (beta chain) was found a few times. Its antigen is undetermined. Every bit of the isolated RNA underwent reverse transcription, so sequencing read expressed TCRB transcripts. Libraries were prepared by immunoSEQ multiplex PCR; TCRdb keeps only in-frame clonotypes and omits some of them. The sample records roughly 260,000 clones, 20% being singletons. Each of the CD4+ naive, central memory, regulatory and stem cell-like memory populations was sorted via CD45RO/CCR7/CD25/CD127/CD95/CD27. Deletions cut 4 bases from V and 6 bases from J, with 9 bases between. Germline lookup yields CDR1 MDHEN and CDR2 SYDVKM. The CDR3 contains 12 residues. These data come from a study of beta chain features in type 1 diabetes. General study points: Possible PCR preference for shorter templates applied equally to patients and controls. More deletions and fewer insertions at VDJ junctions were seen in type 1 diabetes patients. Type 1 diabetes patients had TCRB CDR3s that were shorter (moderately but significantly so) in all four CD4+ subsets.

J is TRBJ1-2 and V is TRBV28; D unclear. Specimen: naive CD4+ T cells from blood. The sequence derives from a woman between 40 and 50 years old with type 1 diabetes. CDR3 in DNA: TGTGCCAGCAGTTCCCCCTCCCATGGCTACACCTTC. Translation gives CASSSPSHGYTF.